A single sample is the source of the 3 T cell receptor beta chains below, sequenced in a study of blood T cell repertoires in COVID-19. TCRdb's table, derived via immunoSEQ multiplex PCR, lists solely in-frame clones and lacks some. The sample holds some 170,000 clones; around 90% are singletons and the top ten take 1.5% to 2%. The sample taken for sequencing was peripheral blood. The receptors derive from a woman aged 45-65 years with acute or convalescent COVID-19.

The J gene is TRBJ1-1, the V gene TRBV6-5, with TRBD1 as a possible D gene (5 bases). CDR1 and CDR2 (germline): MNHEY, SVGAGI. CDR3 size: 13 residues. The V and J ends lost 10 bases and 5 bases respectively, with 17 bases between them. This chain's CDR3 is CATETVLKTEAFF. CDR3 DNA sequence: TGTGCCACCGAGACAGTTCTAAAAACTGAAGCTTTCTTT.

This chain uses TRBV30 with TRBJ1-2; possibly TRBD1 for D (6 bases). The V and J ends lost 4 bases and 6 bases respectively, with 12 bases between them. The CDR3 runs to 12 residues. Germline loops: CDR1 GTSNPN, CDR2 SVGIG (reference sequence). The DNA for the CDR3 is TGTGCCTGGAAGTGGACAGCGGATGGCTACACCTTC. This gives the protein CAWKWTADGYTF.

The chain combines TRBV5-1 with TRBJ2-1, with 8 bases lining up with TRBD2. Looked up from germline, CDR1 is SGHRS and CDR2 is YFSETQ. The CDR3 totals 15 residues. Trimming at V came to 0 bases and at J to 5 bases, leaving 4 bases not matched to a gene. For the CDR3, the DNA is TGCGCCAGCAGCTTGGGACGGACTAGCAACAATGAGCAGTTCTTC. Translating it yields CASSLGRTSNNEQFF.